Listed below are T cell receptor beta chains from one sample, sequenced in a study of T cells in Graves' hyperthyroidism and ophthalmopathy. TCRdb reprocessed the multiplex PCR reads with MiXCR, giving one entry per CDR3 protein. The sample yields over 350,000 distinct CDR3 sequences, about 15% seen once. Sequencing used blood. The receptors come from a man between 18 and 29 years old with Graves' ophthalmopathy. Each CDR3 is given without its conserved first and last residue.

V	J	CDR3
TRBV28	TRBJ1-6	ASSLLGTGDSPLH
TRBV25-1	TRBJ1-4	ASSEPPRGFGEKLF
TRBV2	TRBJ1-4	ASSGRGEKLF
TRBV11-2	TRBJ1-3	ASSTMGSGNTIY
TRBV6-1	TRBJ1-5	ASRRDRESNQPQH
TRBV20-1	TRBJ2-1	SARGGYNEQF
TRBV6-1	TRBJ2-1	ASRIAGGHNEQF
TRBV7-9	TRBJ1-1	ASSLDATEAF
TRBV11-2	TRBJ2-5	ASRAGGLNISGRDETQY
TRBV12-5	TRBJ1-4	ASGLAPVGSEKLF
TRBV19	TRBJ2-3	ASSIFRGNADTQY
TRBV19	TRBJ2-7	ASTRTVGTYEQY
TRBV14	TRBJ2-7	ASSPPLVTGAAYEQY
TRBV2	TRBJ2-7	ASRPRGGASYEQY
TRBV4-2	TRBJ1-1	ASSQARGYLNTEAF
TRBV9	TRBJ2-7	ASSVASTGGQYTYEQY
TRBV2	TRBJ2-1	ASSELGGNEQF
TRBV10-3	TRBJ1-5	AISERGLNQPQH
TRBV11-2	TRBJ2-5	ASSLNFGETQY
TRBV5-5	TRBJ2-7	ASSQTGPYEQY
TRBV7-9	TRBJ2-7	ASSLADPVLSYEQY
TRBV6-6	TRBJ2-5	ASSYGQGQETQY
TRBV7-2	TRBJ2-1	ASSLGFAYNEQF
TRBV29-1	TRBJ2-1	SVAHRANNEQF
TRBV7-9	TRBJ2-7	ASSDSTPRTSTYEQY
TRBV11-2	TRBJ2-7	ASSLSTSAYYEQY
TRBV20-1	TRBJ2-5	SARARIGDKLQETQY
TRBV6-1	TRBJ2-3	ASSPSGLRGTDTQY